This TCR beta chain came from a study of Graves' ophthalmopathy and Graves' hyperthyroidism. Amplification of the TCR beta CDR3 regions used RNA transcripts (as template). HTBI primers primed a first-round RT-PCR, and a second-round multiplex PCR followed. TCRdb re-analysed the multiplex PCR reads in MiXCR, keeping a single row per CDR3 protein. Of 300,000 or so distinct CDR3 sequences detected, about 17% appear once; the ten largest clones hold 9% to 15%. Looked up from germline, CDR1 is SGHVS and CDR2 is FQNEAQ. V lost 1 base, J lost 5 bases, and 7 bases stayed unmatched. The CDR3 runs 16 residues. Sequencing input: peripheral blood. This TCR was recovered from an adult man with Graves' ophthalmopathy. The chain recombines TRBV7-8 with TRBJ2-7; 11 bases map to TRBD2. The CDR3 bases are TGTGCCAGCAGCTTAGGCCCCCTAGCGGGAGGCAACGAGCAGTACTTC. The encoded protein is CASSLGPLAGGNEQYF.